This T cell receptor (beta chain) was obtained from a study of CD8 T cells in ankylosing spondylitis. Findings and caveats of the study: Disease-linked clones bore a CD8+ phenotype and were relatively rare in peripheral blood. Made up of under 10 highly homologous variants, a TCR beta motif appeared characteristic of ankylosing spondylitis blood. Significant enrichment of disease-linked clones was reportedly seen in matched ankylosing spondylitis synovial fluid.

Preparation of TCR beta libraries was done by quantitative 5'-RACE with molecular barcodes. TCRdb redid the calling of the 5' RACE reads with MiXCR, one entry per CDR3 protein. The data contain under 120,000 distinct CDR3 sequences, approximately 25% of them singletons. This clonotype turned up a few times. Its antigen is currently unknown. The TCR was taken from a male donor with ankylosing spondylitis. The sample taken for sequencing was synovial fluid, either unsorted or a sorted T cell fraction (not recorded which).

The CDR3 is CASSLGGLGEQYF. The CDR3, as DNA: TGTGCCAGCAGCTTAGGGGGGCTTGGCGAGCAGTACTTC. The chain is built from TRBV11-2 and TRBJ2-7; tentatively, D is TRBD1 (6 bases). This CDR3 is built from 13 residues. Germline V lookup: CDR1 SGHAT, CDR2 FQNNGV. With 1 base removed from V and 6 bases from J, the gap between germline ends came to 10 bases.